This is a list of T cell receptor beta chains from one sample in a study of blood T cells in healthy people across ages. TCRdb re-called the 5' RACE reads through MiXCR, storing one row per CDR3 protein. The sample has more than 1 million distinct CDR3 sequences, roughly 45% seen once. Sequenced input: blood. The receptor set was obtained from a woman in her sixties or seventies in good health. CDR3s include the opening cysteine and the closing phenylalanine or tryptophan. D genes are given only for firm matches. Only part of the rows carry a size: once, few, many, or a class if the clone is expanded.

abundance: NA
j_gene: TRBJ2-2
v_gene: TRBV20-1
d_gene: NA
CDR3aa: CSAPTRGNTGELFF
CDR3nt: TGCAGTGCTCCTACCCGAGGTAACACCGGGGAGCTGTTTTTT

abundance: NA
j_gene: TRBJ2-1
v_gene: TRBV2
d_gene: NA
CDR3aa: CASRERVLNEQFF
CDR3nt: TGTGCCAGCAGGGAGAGGGTACTCAATGAGCAGTTCTTC

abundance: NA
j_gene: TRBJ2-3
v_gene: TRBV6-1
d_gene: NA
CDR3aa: CASSEAGGNTDTQYF
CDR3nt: TGTGCCAGCAGTGAAGCGGGTGGAAACACAGATACGCAGTATTTT

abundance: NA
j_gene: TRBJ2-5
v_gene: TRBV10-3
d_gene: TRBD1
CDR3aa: CAISEIATGRWETQYF
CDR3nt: TGTGCCATCAGTGAGATAGCGACAGGGCGGTGGGAGACCCAGTACTTC

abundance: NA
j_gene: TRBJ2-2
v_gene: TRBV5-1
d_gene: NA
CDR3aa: CASSPSMGGELFF
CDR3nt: TGCGCCAGCAGCCCCTCGATGGGCGGGGAGCTGTTTTTT

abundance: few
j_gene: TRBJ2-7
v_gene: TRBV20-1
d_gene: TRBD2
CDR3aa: CSARYGSGIYEQYF
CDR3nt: TGCAGTGCTAGATATGGTAGCGGGATCTACGAGCAGTACTTC

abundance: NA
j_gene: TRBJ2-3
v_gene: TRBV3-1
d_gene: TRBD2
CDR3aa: CASSHTSGDTDTQYF
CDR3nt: TGTGCCAGCAGCCATACTAGCGGGGACACAGATACGCAGTATTTT

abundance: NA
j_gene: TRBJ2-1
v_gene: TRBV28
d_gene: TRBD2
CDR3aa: CASSTTSGSLRQFF
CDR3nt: TGTGCCAGCAGCACCACTAGCGGGAGCCTAAGGCAGTTCTTC

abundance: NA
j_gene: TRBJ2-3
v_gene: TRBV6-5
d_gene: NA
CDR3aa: CASSYKKAQYF
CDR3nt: TGTGCCAGCAGTTATAAGAAGGCGCAGTATTTT

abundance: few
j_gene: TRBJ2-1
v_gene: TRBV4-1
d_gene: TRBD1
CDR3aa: CASSSRTGGFGYNEQFF
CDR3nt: TGCGCCAGCAGCTCGCGGACAGGGGGCTTCGGATACAATGAGCAGTTCTTC

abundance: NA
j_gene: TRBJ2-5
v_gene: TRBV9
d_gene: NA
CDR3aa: CASSVTGMVRETQYF
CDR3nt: TGTGCCAGCAGCGTAACAGGGATGGTGAGGGAGACCCAGTACTTC

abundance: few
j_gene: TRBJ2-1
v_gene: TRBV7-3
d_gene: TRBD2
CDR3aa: CASSETGTSAEQFF
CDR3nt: TGTGCCAGCAGCGAAACCGGGACTAGCGCCGAGCAGTTCTTC

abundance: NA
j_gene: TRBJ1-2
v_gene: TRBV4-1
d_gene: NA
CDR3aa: CASSQGRGSNYGYTF
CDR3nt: TGCGCCAGCAGCCAAGGACGGGGTTCTAACTATGGCTACACCTTC

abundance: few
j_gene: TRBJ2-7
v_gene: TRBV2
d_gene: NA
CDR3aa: CASSPPGRGAYEQYF
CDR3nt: TGTGCCAGCAGTCCTCCGGGACGAGGAGCCTACGAGCAGTACTTC

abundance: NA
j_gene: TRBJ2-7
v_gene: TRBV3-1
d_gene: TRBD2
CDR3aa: CASSQAKTSGAREQYF
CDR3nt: TGTGCCAGCAGCCAAGCGAAGACTAGCGGAGCTCGGGAGCAGTACTTC

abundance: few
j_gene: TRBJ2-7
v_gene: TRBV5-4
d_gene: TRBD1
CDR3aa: CASSMNPGTGNEQYF
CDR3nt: TGTGCCAGCAGCATGAATCCCGGGACAGGGAACGAGCAGTACTTC

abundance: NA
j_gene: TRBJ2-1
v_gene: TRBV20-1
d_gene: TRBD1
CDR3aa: CSAEPMTGFEQFF
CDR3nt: TGCAGTGCGGAACCCATGACAGGGTTTGAGCAGTTCTTC